What follows are 6 T cell receptor beta chains derived from one specimen sequenced in a study of neurological immune-mediated disorders. TCRdb re-derived calls from the 5' RACE reads in MiXCR, one entry per CDR3 protein. The sample consists of approximately 36,000 distinct CDR3 sequences, over 8.5% of them appearing once. The time point is: technical triplicate 1. The sequenced material came from PBMCs. Source of these receptors: a man aged 55-75 years with HTLV-1-associated myelopathy (HAM/TSP).

This clonotype was observed many times. The chain carries TRBV3-1 and TRBJ2-5, with 8 bases lining up with TRBD1. CDR1 and CDR2 from the germline V gene are LGHDT and YNNKEL (reference sequence). The J segment lost 10 bases and the V segment lost 3 bases, leaving 16 bases of the junction unmatched. This CDR3 is built from 16 residues. DNA for the CDR3: TGTGCCAGCAGCCACCGAAGGACAGGGAACAAGATTGACCAGTACTTC. Protein product: CASSHRRTGNKIDQYF.

With regard to this clonotype: Germline is not matched at one junction end, which may reflect a read error. V gene TRBV20-1 combines with J gene TRBJ2-5; D is undetermined. The CDR3 contains 12 residues. Looked up from germline, CDR1 is DFQATT and CDR2 is SNEGSKA (reference sequence). CDR3 sequence (DNA): TGCAGTGGTACTGGCCCACAAGAGAGCCAGTACTTC. Protein: CSGTGPQESQYF.

The J gene is TRBJ1-1, the V gene TRBV28; D ambiguous. Per germline, CDR1 MDHEN and CDR2 SYDVKM. V was clipped by 4 bases and J by 4 bases, with 19 bases between them. The CDR3 is 16 residues long. CDR3 region: CASSSVGFLGSTEAFF. In DNA, the CDR3 is TGTGCCAGCAGTTCTGTGGGCTTCCTGGGGAGCACTGAAGCTTTCTTT.

This clonotype was detected ten times or more. V gene TRBV29-1 combines with J gene TRBJ2-1; 9 nucleotides align to TRBD2. Germline values: CDR1 SQVTM, CDR2 ANQGSEA. CDR3 length: 16 residues. The V segment lost 8 bases and the J segment 7 bases; nucleotides outside the gene matches: 18. The CDR3 coding sequence is TGCAGCACCCCAGCGGCGGGAGGGGTTCTACGGAATGAGCAGTTCTTC. Its protein product is CSTPAAGGVLRNEQFF.

This clonotype was recorded at least ten times. V usage is TRBV4-1 and J usage is TRBJ2-7; D uncertain. Germline V gene sequence: CDR1 MGHRA, CDR2 YSYEKL. Trimming removed 1 base at V and 6 bases at J, with 16 bases between. The CDR3 spans 15 residues. CDR3 sequence (DNA): TGCGCCAGCAGCCAAGTCCCGGAATTAGGTGCCGAGCAGTACTTC. This sequence encodes CASSQVPELGAEQYF.

In its sample, this clonotype is medium-sized (0.01 to 0.1%). The chain is built from TRBV12-3 or TRBV12-4 and TRBJ2-1; D is possibly TRBD1 (6 bases). Trimming cost V 5 bases and J 0 bases, with 11 bases left between them. The CDR3 has 15 amino acids. The CDR3 DNA reads as TGTGCCAGCAGTCTCCGGACAGACTCCTACAATGAGCAGTTCTTC. This sequence encodes CASSLRTDSYNEQFF.